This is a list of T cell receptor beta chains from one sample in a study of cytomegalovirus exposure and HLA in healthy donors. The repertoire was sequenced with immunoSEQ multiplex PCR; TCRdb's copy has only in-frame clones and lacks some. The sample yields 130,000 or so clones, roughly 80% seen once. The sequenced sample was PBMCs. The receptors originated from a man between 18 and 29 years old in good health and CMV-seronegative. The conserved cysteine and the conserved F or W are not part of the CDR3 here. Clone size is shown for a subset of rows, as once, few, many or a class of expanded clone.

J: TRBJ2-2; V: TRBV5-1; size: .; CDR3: ASSFEAGELF
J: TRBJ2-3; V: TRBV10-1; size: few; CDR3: ASSESSGGPDTQY
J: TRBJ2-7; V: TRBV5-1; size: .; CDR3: ASSYTSGGAYEQY
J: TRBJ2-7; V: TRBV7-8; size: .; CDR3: ASSLGLAGENYEQY
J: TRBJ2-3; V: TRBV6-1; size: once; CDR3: ASSERGSRGWDTQY
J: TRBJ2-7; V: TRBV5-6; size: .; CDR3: ASSPDSSYEQY
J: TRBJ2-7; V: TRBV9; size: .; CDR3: ASSVAGTGDYEQY
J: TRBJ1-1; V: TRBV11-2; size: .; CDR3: ASSLGVGMNTEAF
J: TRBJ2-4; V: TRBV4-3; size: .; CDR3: ASSQDWGTGGNIQY
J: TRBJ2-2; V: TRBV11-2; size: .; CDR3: ASSSGETGELF
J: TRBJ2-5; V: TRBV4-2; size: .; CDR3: ASSQPRRIAGGLETQY
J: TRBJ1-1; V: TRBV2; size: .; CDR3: ASRRNTEAF
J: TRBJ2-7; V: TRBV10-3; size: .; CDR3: AISETGSSYEQY
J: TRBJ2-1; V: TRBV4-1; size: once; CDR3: ASSPGLLDNEQF
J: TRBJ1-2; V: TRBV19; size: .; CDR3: ASTPGQTNYGYT
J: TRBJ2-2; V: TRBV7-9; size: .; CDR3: ASSPGTVALF
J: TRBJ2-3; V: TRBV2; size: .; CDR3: ASTERGLTDTQY
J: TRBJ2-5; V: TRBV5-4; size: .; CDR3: ASRVDRGTQETQY
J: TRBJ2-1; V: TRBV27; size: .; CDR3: ASSLRWAGGPFRDEQF
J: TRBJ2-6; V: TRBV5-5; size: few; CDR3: ASSLRSAGANVLT